A selection of T cell receptor beta chains follows, all from one sample in a study of identical twins. A single record per CDR3 protein comes from TCRdb applying MiXCR to the 5' RACE reads. The data show 1.5 million or so distinct CDR3 sequences, under 35% seen once. Sequenced input: cord blood. Every receptor here comes from a newborn girl in good health. The CDR3 runs from the conserved cysteine through the conserved F or W. A D gene is named only where the DNA matches it firmly. Only some rows state a clone size, as once, few, many or a class for expanded clones.

cdr3_nt cdr3_aa j_call d_call clone_size v_call
TGTGCCAGCACCCAGGGGACGAGCTCCTACAATGAGCAGTTCTTC CASTQGTSSYNEQFF TRBJ2-1 - once TRBV27
TGCAGTGCTAGATCCGGGACAGGGTTTGGCGTTCAGCCCCAGCATTTT CSARSGTGFGVQPQHF TRBJ1-5 TRBD1 - TRBV20-1
TGCAGTGCTACCACCTCCGGGGAAGGGGATACGCAGTATTTT CSATTSGEGDTQYF TRBJ2-3 - - TRBV20-1
TGTGCCAGCAGCTTAGTCCCGGGACAGGGGTACAATGAGCAGTTCTTC CASSLVPGQGYNEQFF TRBJ2-1 TRBD1 - TRBV7-8
TGCGCCAGCAGCCAGGTACAGGGCTCCTACAATGAGCAGTACTTC CASSQVQGSYNEQYF TRBJ2-7 - - TRBV4-1
TGCAGTGCTGTATACCTAGGGGACTCCATGGGCTACGAGCAGTACTTC CSAVYLGDSMGYEQYF TRBJ2-7 - few TRBV20-1
TGTGCCAGCAGCCGAGCGGGGGGGATGGTCACAGATACGCAGTATTTT CASSRAGGMVTDTQYF TRBJ2-3 TRBD2 - TRBV7-2
TGTGCCAGCAGTGAATCCCCATTGGGCTACGAGCAGTACTTC CASSESPLGYEQYF TRBJ2-7 - - TRBV2
TGTGCCAGCAGCTCCTTTCAGGGGGCAAAGGGCTACACCTTC CASSSFQGAKGYTF TRBJ1-2 TRBD1 - TRBV5-8
TGCAGCGCTATGGGACAGGATGATGGCTACACCTTC CSAMGQDDGYTF TRBJ1-2 TRBD1 - TRBV29-1
TGTGCCAGCAGCTTAGAAGGTGCGGGGGGGATTTACGAGCAGTACTTC CASSLEGAGGIYEQYF TRBJ2-7 TRBD2 few TRBV7-6
TGTGCCAGCAGTTTAACTGGGCCCCACACTGAAGCTTTCTTT CASSLTGPHTEAFF TRBJ1-1 - once TRBV27
TGCGCCAGCAGCCCTGAGCGAAAAGAGACCCAGTACTTC CASSPERKETQYF TRBJ2-5 - - TRBV5-1
TGCGCCAGCAGCTTGGGGTTGACGCAAGCTTTCTTT CASSLGLTQAFF TRBJ1-1 - - TRBV5-1
TGTGCCAGCAGCGCTCATAGCGGGGCATACGAGCAGTACTTC CASSAHSGAYEQYF TRBJ2-7 TRBD2 few TRBV7-9
TGTGCCAGCAGCCCACGACCGGGTAGCGGATCCTGGGATACGCAGTATTTT CASSPRPGSGSWDTQYF TRBJ2-3 - many TRBV7-2
TGTGCCAGCAGCCGATATGGGGGTTCGCGAGATACGCAGTATTTT CASSRYGGSRDTQYF TRBJ2-3 - - TRBV3-1
TGTGCCAGCACTCGACAGCCCTATGGCTACACCTTC CASTRQPYGYTF TRBJ1-2 - few TRBV6-2/TRBV6-3
TGTGCCGTACAGGGAGACTACGAGCAGTACTTC CAVQGDYEQYF TRBJ2-7 - - TRBV25-1
TGCAGTGCTAGGTCAGGGACTAGAATCATCGAGCAGTTCTTC CSARSGTRIIEQFF TRBJ2-1 TRBD2 few TRBV20-1
TGTGCCAGCACTTTCGGGAACACTGAAGCTTTCTTT CASTFGNTEAFF TRBJ1-1 - - TRBV25-1
TGCAGCGCCAACTGTCCCTACCGCGGGAGAGAGACCCAGTACTTC CSANCPYRGRETQYF TRBJ2-5 TRBD2 - TRBV20-1
TGTGCCAGCAGTTTTAGGCTAGCGATAAATGAGCAGTTCTTC CASSFRLAINEQFF TRBJ2-1 - - TRBV27
TGTGCCAGCAGTGCGACGCGCGGGAGGGCCGCAGATACGCAGTATTTT CASSATRGRAADTQYF TRBJ2-3 TRBD2 - TRBV2
TGTGCCAGCAGTTACTATCTAGCGGGTCCCTCTGGGGCCAACGTCCTGACTTTC CASSYYLAGPSGANVLTF TRBJ2-6 TRBD2 few TRBV6-5
TGCGCCAGCAGCTTCAGACAGGGAAGAGATCAGTACTTC CASSFRQGRDQYF TRBJ2-4 TRBD1 many TRBV5-1
TGTGCCAGCACTAGTTTAGCCAAAAACATTCAGTACTTC CASTSLAKNIQYF TRBJ2-4 - many TRBV2
TGCAGTGCTAGTCTGGGGCTGGACTATGGCTACACCTTC CSASLGLDYGYTF TRBJ1-2 - - TRBV20-1
TGTGCCGGCACCCTGGGGACAGGGAGTTTCTATGGCTACACCTTC CAGTLGTGSFYGYTF TRBJ1-2 TRBD1 - TRBV6-6
TGCGCCAGCAGCCCCTTTCACGAGCAGTACTTC CASSPFHEQYF TRBJ2-7 - - TRBV4-1
TGTGCCAGCAGCCAAGGCTCCCGGCCTCGACTAGCGGGACCCACCTACGAGCAGTACTTC CASSQGSRPRLAGPTYEQYF TRBJ2-7 TRBD2 - TRBV14
TGCAGTGCTACCCACCCACTAGCGGGTTACAATGAGCAGTTCTTC CSATHPLAGYNEQFF TRBJ2-1 TRBD2 - TRBV20-1
TGCGCCAGCAGCTTGAAGCTAGGGACCTCCTACGAGCAGTACTTC CASSLKLGTSYEQYF TRBJ2-7 - few TRBV5-1
TGTGCCAGCAGCTTTGGGACTAGTGCTAGGGAGACCCAGTACTTC CASSFGTSARETQYF TRBJ2-5 TRBD2 - TRBV7-2
TGTGCCATCAGGGGACAGGGGTGGTACGAGCAGTACTTC CAIRGQGWYEQYF TRBJ2-7 TRBD1 few TRBV10-3
TGCAGTGCTAGTCTTGCTAGCGGGGGGTGGTCCTACAATGAGCAGTACTTC CSASLASGGWSYNEQYF TRBJ2-7 TRBD2 - TRBV20-1
TGCAGGGCTAGGGCTGTGAGCTCCTACGAGCAGTACTTC CRARAVSSYEQYF TRBJ2-7 - - TRBV20-1
TGCGCCAGCAGCTTCGACGTCTACCAAGAGACCCAGTACTTC CASSFDVYQETQYF TRBJ2-5 - many TRBV5-1
TGTGCCAGCAGTGAATCCTGGCAGGGCCATGAAAAACTGTTTTTT CASSESWQGHEKLFF TRBJ1-4 - few TRBV25-1
TGTGCCATCAGTGGGCAGACAGACAATGAGCAGTTCTTC CAISGQTDNEQFF TRBJ2-1 - few TRBV10-3
TGTGCCAGCAGCTTAGGTATCGCAGGGAACGAAAAACTGTTTTTT CASSLGIAGNEKLFF TRBJ1-4 - few TRBV13
TGTGCCAGCAGCTTCGACAGGGGGGCCGAGCAGTACTTC CASSFDRGAEQYF TRBJ2-7 TRBD1 - TRBV13
TGTGCCATCAGTGGGGGCCGGGGAAGGGCTTTCTTT CAISGGRGRAFF TRBJ1-1 - - TRBV10-3
TGTGCCAGCAGTTCCCCGGCTAGCGGGAGCTCCTACAATGAGCAGTGCTTC CASSSPASGSSYNEQCF TRBJ2-1 TRBD2 - TRBV27
TGTGCCAGCTCACCTGAGCTAGCCGGAAAAGAGACCCAGTACTTC CASSPELAGKETQYF TRBJ2-5 - - TRBV18
TGCAGTGCCACCGCGGGACACGGCTATGGCTACACCTTC CSATAGHGYGYTF TRBJ1-2 - few TRBV20-1
TGCGCCAGCAGCTTCCAGGGAGCGAGCGGGAGGGGTGAGCAGTTCTTC CASSFQGASGRGEQFF TRBJ2-1 TRBD2 few TRBV5-1
TGCAGCGTCGGTGAACCGGGACAGAGACTCTATGGCTACACCTTC CSVGEPGQRLYGYTF TRBJ1-2 TRBD1 - TRBV29-1
TGTGCCAGCAGCGCCCCGAGCTCCTACAATGAGCAGTACTTC CASSAPSSYNEQYF TRBJ2-7 - few TRBV9